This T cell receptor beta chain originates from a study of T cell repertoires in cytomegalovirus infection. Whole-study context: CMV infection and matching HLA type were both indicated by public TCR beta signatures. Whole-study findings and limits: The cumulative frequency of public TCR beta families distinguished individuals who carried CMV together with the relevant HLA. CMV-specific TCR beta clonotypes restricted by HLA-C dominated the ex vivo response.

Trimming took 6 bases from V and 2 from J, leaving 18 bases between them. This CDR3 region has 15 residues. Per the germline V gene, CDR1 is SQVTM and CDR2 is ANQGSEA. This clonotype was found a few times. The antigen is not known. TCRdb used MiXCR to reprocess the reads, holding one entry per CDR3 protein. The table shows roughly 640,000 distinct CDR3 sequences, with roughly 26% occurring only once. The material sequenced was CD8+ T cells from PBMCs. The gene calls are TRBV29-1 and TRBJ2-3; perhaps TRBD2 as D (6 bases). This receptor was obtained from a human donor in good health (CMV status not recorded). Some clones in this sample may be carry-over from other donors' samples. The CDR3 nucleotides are TGCAGCGTGTTAGCGGTTCTAGACCTCACAGATACGCAGTATTTT. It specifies CSVLAVLDLTDTQYF.